This T cell receptor (beta chain) was obtained from a study of T-cell reconstitution after alpha-beta-depleted transplantation in children. Broader study findings: Some patients owed their high day-60 TCRbeta diversity to surviving recipient T cells and thymic progenitors. After one year, T-cell counts and TCRbeta diversity mostly came from new T cells. As was reported, about two months after transplant, alpha-beta T cells came from several hundred expanded graft clones.

This clonotype has ten or more counts. The target antigen is unknown. Trimming at V came to 7 bases and at J to 5 bases, leaving 11 bases not matched to a gene. Germline values: CDR1 SQVTM, CDR2 ANQGSEA. This CDR3 region has 15 residues. A TCRbeta library incorporating unique molecular identifiers was prepared. TCRdb fed the PCR reads into MiXCR, producing one record per CDR3 protein. The top ten clones hold 11% to 15% of a sample with fewer than 550,000 distinct CDR3 sequences, about an eighth of them seen once. Source: PBMCs, mostly from graft donor cells, taken 180 days after TCRalphabeta/CD19-depleted stem cell transplant. The TCR comes from a female patient aged 2-9 years who had a stem cell transplant for aplastic anemia, so the T cells may come from the graft donor. The rearrangement joins TRBV29-1 to TRBJ2-5; 12 bases are shared with TRBD2. Written as DNA, the CDR3 is TGCAGCGCCAGCGCTAGCGGGAGGGCCGAGGAGACCCAGTACTTC. Its translation: CSASASGRAEETQYF.